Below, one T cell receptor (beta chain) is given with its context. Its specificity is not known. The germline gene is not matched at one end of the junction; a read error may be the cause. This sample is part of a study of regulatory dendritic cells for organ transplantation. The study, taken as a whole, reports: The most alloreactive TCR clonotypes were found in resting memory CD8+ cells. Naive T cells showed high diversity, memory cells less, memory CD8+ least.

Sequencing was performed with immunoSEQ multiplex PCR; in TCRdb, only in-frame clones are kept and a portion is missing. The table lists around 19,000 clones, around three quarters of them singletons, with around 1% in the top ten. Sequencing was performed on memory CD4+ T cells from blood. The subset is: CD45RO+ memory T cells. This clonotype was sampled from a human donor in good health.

The CDR3 DNA is TGCAGCGTTGAAACGGTGAGGCAGGGATTT. Translated, it gives CSVETVRQGF. The gene calls are TRBV29-1 and TRBJ1-1, with D tentatively TRBD1 (5 bases). CDR3 length: 10 residues. Germline CDR1 is SQVTM and CDR2 is ANQGSEA.